The entry below gives a single TCR beta chain sequence along with its context. The antigen is undetermined. Germline V gene data show CDR1 as MNHNS and CDR2 as SASEGT. The CDR3 extends over 14 amino acids. V lost 4 bases, J lost 4 bases, and 6 bases stayed unmatched. Each CDR3 protein gets one entry after TCRdb re-called the RT-PCR reads with MiXCR. Of hundreds of thousands of distinct CDR3 sequences in the sample, roughly 20% were seen once. The source of the sample is a study of response to subunit inactivated influenza vaccine. Study conclusions and caveats: The authors offered the suggestion that each seasonal influenza vaccination recruits few new T cells.

The specimen was PBMCs from blood, collected roughly 5 days after vaccination. The chain couples TRBV6-1 to TRBJ1-1; 7 bases line up with TRBD1. This receptor was obtained from a man aged 50-60 years who received an inactivated influenza vaccine. Here the CDR3 reads CASSGHRGPTEAFF. For the CDR3, the DNA is TGTGCCAGCAGTGGTCACAGGGGACCCACTGAAGCTTTCTTT.